Listed here are 17 T cell receptor beta chains from one sample, sequenced in a study of blood T cell repertoires in COVID-19 (dated by TCRdb to about 2020). Library preparation was by the immunoSEQ multiplex PCR assay. Imported from immuneACCESS, the table was reduced by TCRdb to in-frame sequences with V and J called. These copies leave out some clones; in studies compared against another copy, an unresolved V gene accounts for under half, and the cause of the remainder is not known. Counted in this sample were some 200,000 clones; about 88% of them appeared once. The ten largest clones take up approximately 15% of the sample. The sequencing sample was made of peripheral blood. The source of these receptors is a man aged 30-40 years with active or convalescent COVID-19.

The genes are TRBV18 and TRBJ1-2, with D hard to call. Germline V CDR1 and CDR2: KGHSH, LQKENI. Trimming stripped 3 bases from V and 3 bases from J, with 14 bases between. CDR3 length: 15 residues. Written as DNA, the CDR3 is TGTGCCAGCTCACCCGGCGGGATACGGGACTATGGCTACACCTTC. Protein: CASSPGGIRDYGYTF. Full variable domain (outside the CDR3, taken from reference TRBV18 and TRBJ1-2): NAGVMQNPRHLVRRRGQEARLRCSPMKGHSHVYWYRQLPEEGLKFMVYLQKENIIDESGMPKERFSAEFPKEGPSILRIQQVVRGDSAAYFCASSPGGIRDYGYTFGSGTRLTVV.

The table lists this clone with a count of one. The gene calls are TRBV4-3 and TRBJ1-4; no clear D gene. Germline assignment: CDR1 LGHNA and CDR2 YSLEER. V gave up 0 bases and J gave up 0 bases, with 5 bases separating them. The CDR3 sequence is 15 residues long. In DNA form, the CDR3 reads TGCGCCAGCAGCCAAGATTCAGCAACTAATGAAAAACTGTTTTTT. This sequence encodes CASSQDSATNEKLFF.

This chain connects TRBV6-4 to TRBJ2-1, with 8 bases lining up with TRBD1. The germline V gene encodes CDR1 MRHNA and CDR2 SNTAGT. The length of the CDR3 is 16 residues. J lost 10 bases, V lost 2 bases, and 13 bases had no gene match. As DNA, the CDR3 is TGTGCCAGCAGTGACAAGACAGGGGTTGGAAGTGAGGAGCAGTTCTTC. Protein sequence: CASSDKTGVGSEEQFF.

The V gene is TRBV19, the J gene TRBJ1-1; the D gene is possibly TRBD1 (5 bases). Germline V gene data show CDR1 as LNHDA and CDR2 as SQIVND (reference sequence). This CDR3 spans 15 amino acids. Trimming took 4 bases from V and 1 from J, leaving 13 bases between them. In DNA form, the CDR3 reads TGTGCCAGTAGTAAACAACACAGGAGGAACACTGAAGCTTTCTTT. Its translation is CASSKQHRRNTEAFF. Combining the CDR3 with reference TRBV19 and TRBJ1-1 gives the whole variable domain DGGITQSPKYLFRKEGQNVTLSCEQNLNHDAMYWYRQDPGQGLRLIYYSQIVNDFQKGDIAEGYSVSREKKESFPLTVTSAQKNPTAFYLCASSKQHRRNTEAFFGQGTRLTVV.

This clone has a single count. The chain combines TRBV19 with TRBJ2-7; D not certain. The CDR3 has 13 amino acids. The V gene's germline CDR1 is LNHDA and CDR2 SQIVND (reference sequence). V was clipped by 6 bases and J by 6 bases, with 15 bases between them. The CDR3: CASRIPGESEQYF. The CDR3 DNA follows: TGTGCCAGTAGGATCCCAGGCGAGAGCGAGCAGTACTTC.

The CDR3 region is CASSAGTGREQPQHF. The CDR3 nucleotides are TGCGCCAGCAGCGCCGGGACAGGGCGGGAACAGCCCCAGCATTTT. The rearrangement joins TRBV5-1 to TRBJ1-5; the match to TRBD1 covers 9 bases. Looked up from germline, CDR1 is SGHRS and CDR2 is YFSETQ. The CDR3 length is 15 residues. J was trimmed by 7 bases and V by 4 bases; bases with no gene match: 9. Filled out from reference TRBV5-1 and TRBJ1-5, the complete variable domain reads KAGVTQTPRYLIKTRGQQVTLSCSPISGHRSVSWYQQTPGQGLQFLFEYFSETQRNKGNFPGRFSGRQFSNSRSEMNVSTLELGDSALYLCASSAGTGREQPQHFGDGTRLSIL.

V and J are TRBV19 and TRBJ2-5, with 7 positions matching TRBD1. CDR1 is LNHDA, CDR2 SQIVND, per germline (reference sequence). The CDR3 has 14 residues. The ends lost 3 bases at V and 1 base at J; junction bases unmatched: 2. The CDR3 sequence: CASSIDRAQETQYF. The CDR3 DNA sequence: TGTGCCAGTAGTATTGACAGGGCCCAAGAGACCCAGTACTTC. Combining the CDR3 with reference TRBV19 and TRBJ2-5 gives the whole variable domain DGGITQSPKYLFRKEGQNVTLSCEQNLNHDAMYWYRQDPGQGLRLIYYSQIVNDFQKGDIAEGYSVSREKKESFPLTVTSAQKNPTAFYLCASSIDRAQETQYFGPGTRLLVL.

The chain uses TRBV24-1 and TRBJ1-4; 7 bases agree with TRBD1. V was pared by 5 bases and J by 0 bases, with 14 bases of the junction left unmatched. Germline loops: CDR1 KGHDR, CDR2 SFDVKD. The CDR3 is made up of 19 amino acids. The CDR3 spells CATSGAPDRDFATNEKLFF. As DNA, the CDR3 is TGTGCCACCAGTGGGGCCCCAGACAGGGACTTTGCAACTAATGAAAAACTGTTTTTT.

The chain employs TRBV6-5 and TRBJ1-1, with 7 bases aligning to TRBD1. Germline-derived CDR1 and CDR2 are MNHEY and SVGAGI. This CDR3 contains 13 residues. The V segment lost 6 bases and the J segment 4 bases; nucleotides outside the gene matches: 5. In DNA form, the CDR3 reads TGTGCCAGCAGGAGGGCAGGGGGCACTGAAGCTTTCTTT. Translated, it gives CASRRAGGTEAFF.

The V call is TRBV19, the J call TRBJ2-1; maybe TRBD2 (6 bases). This CDR3 spans 17 amino acids. Looked up from germline, CDR1 is LNHDA and CDR2 is SQIVND (reference sequence). V was clipped by 3 bases and J by 4 bases, with 19 bases between them. CDR3 sequence reads: CASSIPSVFSGYNEQFF. As DNA, the CDR3 is TGTGCCAGTAGTATCCCCTCCGTTTTTAGCGGTTACAATGAGCAGTTCTTC.

The chain recombines TRBV7-9 with TRBJ2-5, with 8 bases that match TRBD2. Germline trimming cut 0 bases from V and 0 bases from J; bases unmatched to any gene: 9. The germline CDR1 and CDR2 sequences are SEHNR and FQNEAQ (reference sequence). CDR3 length equals 18 residues. The CDR3: CASSLARATSAHQETQYF. CDR3 sequence (DNA): TGTGCCAGCAGCTTAGCGCGCGCGACTAGCGCCCACCAAGAGACCCAGTACTTC.

The chain has TRBV11-3 and TRBJ2-1; no reliable D call. The CDR3 runs 16 residues. Germline V gene sequence: CDR1 SGHNT, CDR2 YENEEA. Trimming left V 1 base short and J 3 bases short, with 13 bases between. The CDR3 DNA follows: TGTGCCAGCAGCTTAGGGGCACTGCCTGTCTACAATGAGCAGTTCTTC. Protein product: CASSLGALPVYNEQFF. Full variable domain (outside the CDR3, taken from reference TRBV11-3 and TRBJ2-1): EAGVVQSPRYKIIEKKQPVAFWCNPISGHNTLYWYLQNLGQGPELLIRYENEEAVDDSQLPKDRFSAERLKGVDSTLKIQPAELGDSAVYLCASSLGALPVYNEQFFGPGTRLTVL.

This clone was seen more than once but under ten times. In the same sample, other DNA sequences code for this CDR3. The V call is TRBV6-1, the J call TRBJ2-1; 7 positions match TRBD2. Germline V gives CDR1 MNHNS, CDR2 SASEGT. The CDR3 is made up of 13 amino acids. V trimming: 3 bases; J trimming: 7 bases; junction bases outside the gene matches: 3. For the CDR3, the DNA is TGTGCCAGCAGTGAGGGGGAGGGGAATGAGCAGTTCTTC. Protein sequence: CASSEGEGNEQFF.

The rearrangement uses TRBV21-1 and TRBJ2-4; the DNA was not compared with TRBD2, the D call given in the table. TRBV21-1 is deemed a pseudogene. The CDR3 is made up of 15 amino acids. CDR3 residues: CASSKSTLAKNIQYF. DNA for the CDR3: TGTGCCAGCAGCAAGAGCACCCTAGCCAAAAACATTCAGTACTTC.

This sequence joins TRBV12-3 or TRBV12-4 and TRBJ2-1; 7 nucleotides agree with TRBD2. V was pared by 2 bases and J by 8 bases, with 3 bases of the junction left unmatched. The CDR3 is made up of 13 amino acids. The CDR3 sequence: CASSLLGRDEQFF. CDR3 DNA sequence: TGTGCCAGCAGTTTATTGGGGAGGGATGAGCAGTTCTTC.

The genes are TRBV10-1 and TRBJ1-1; D gene ambiguous. From germline, CDR1 is WNHNN and CDR2 SYGVQD (reference sequence). V was pared by 3 bases and J by 2 bases, with 10 bases between. The CDR3 has 14 amino acids. The chain's CDR3 is CASSEGRANTEAFF. The DNA for the CDR3 is TGCGCCAGCAGTGAAGGGCGGGCAAACACTGAAGCTTTCTTT.

This chain connects TRBV10-3 to TRBJ1-2; D is uncertain. The V end lost 7 bases, the J end lost 8 bases, and 17 bases lay between the germline ends. Germline V gives CDR1 ENHRY, CDR2 SYGVKD. The length of the CDR3 is 13 residues. Here the CDR3 DNA reads TGTGCCATCACCCAAGACCCAGGAATCGGCTACACCTTC. Amino acids: CAITQDPGIGYTF.